This is a list of T cell receptor beta chains from one sample in a study of blood T cells in healthy people across ages. TCRdb reanalysed the 5' RACE reads using MiXCR and keeps one entry per CDR3 protein. The sample consists of 1.5 million to 2 million distinct CDR3 sequences, approximately 30% of them appearing once. The sequenced sample consisted of blood. The receptors were gathered from a woman aged 30 to 39 in good health. Each CDR3 is given with its conserved first and last residue. The order of the fields is D gene, clone size, V gene, J gene, CDR3 DNA, CDR3 protein. The D gene is left open where the match is weak. Clone size is given for some rows only: seen once, a few or many times, or a class if the clone is expanded.

NA	once	TRBV3-1	TRBJ2-7	TGTGCCGGCAGCCTCCACGGGACCTACGAGCAGTACTTC	CAGSLHGTYEQYF
NA	NA	TRBV28	TRBJ1-4	TGTGCCAGCAGTTTACCGGGACGGATTAAACTGTTTTTT	CASSLPGRIKLFF
TRBD2	many	TRBV12-3/TRBV12-4	TRBJ2-7	TGTGCCAGCAGTCACGGGACTAGCAGGACCTACGAGCAGTACTTC	CASSHGTSRTYEQYF
TRBD1	few	TRBV3-1	TRBJ1-4	TGTGCCAGCAGCGACCGGGACAGGAGATTAGAAGAAAAACTGTTTTTT	CASSDRDRRLEEKLFF
NA	many	TRBV15	TRBJ2-7	TGTGCCACCAGCAGCGGAACCTACGAGCAGTACTTC	CATSSGTYEQYF
TRBD1	few	TRBV10-3	TRBJ2-7	TGTGCCATCAGTGATACTACGGACAGGGCTGGCTACGAGCAGTACTTC	CAISDTTDRAGYEQYF
NA	NA	TRBV4-1	TRBJ1-1	TGCGCCAGCAGCCAAATGGAGGAAGCTTTCTTT	CASSQMEEAFF
TRBD1	NA	TRBV6-2/TRBV6-3	TRBJ1-2	TGTGCCAGCAGCCGCGGACAGGGGATCTCTGACTACACCTTC	CASSRGQGISDYTF
NA	NA	TRBV28	TRBJ1-1	TGTGCCAGCATGGCGGACACTGAAGCTTTCTTT	CASMADTEAFF
NA	few	TRBV18	TRBJ1-2	TGTGCCAGCTCACCACAGGGACAAGGAAACTATGGCTACACCTTC	CASSPQGQGNYGYTF
NA	few	TRBV7-9	TRBJ1-5	TGTGCCAGCAGCTCGACAGATACAGGGTTGAATCAGCCCCAGCATTTT	CASSSTDTGLNQPQHF
TRBD2	few	TRBV3-1	TRBJ2-3	TGTGCCAGCAGCCAAGGACTAGCCCCCACAGATACGCAGTATTTT	CASSQGLAPTDTQYF
NA	NA	TRBV7-9	TRBJ1-1	TGTGCCAGCAGCCCCGAAACGGGGGGGCCAACTGAAGCTTTCTTT	CASSPETGGPTEAFF
TRBD1	many	TRBV29-1	TRBJ2-7	TGCAGCGTTGGGGCGACAGGGAGTTACGAGCAGTACTTC	CSVGATGSYEQYF
NA	NA	TRBV11-2	TRBJ2-6	TGTGCCAGCAGCTTAGTTGGCGGCAGTCCCTCTGGGGCCAACGTCCTGACTTTC	CASSLVGGSPSGANVLTF
TRBD2	NA	TRBV20-1	TRBJ2-7	TGCAGTGCTAAAGCCGGGACTAGCGGCCTCTACGAGCAGTACTTC	CSAKAGTSGLYEQYF
TRBD2	NA	TRBV2	TRBJ2-3	TGTGCCAGCAGTGAACCGGGACTAGCGCTCACAGATACGCAGTATTTT	CASSEPGLALTDTQYF
TRBD1	few	TRBV7-2	TRBJ2-3	TGTGCCAGCAGCTTGGCCGGTACAGGGGTTAGTGCAGATACGCAGTATTTT	CASSLAGTGVSADTQYF
NA	many	TRBV28	TRBJ2-7	TGTGCCAGCAGCGCTACAGGGGGAGGGTCCTACGAGCAGTACTTC	CASSATGGGSYEQYF
NA	NA	TRBV2	TRBJ2-5	TGTGCCAGCAGTGAACTTGAAGATTCTGAGACCCAGTACTTC	CASSELEDSETQYF